The 32 T cell receptor beta chains presented below share a single source sample, sequenced in a study of T cell repertoires in ileal Crohn's disease. Profiled with immunoSEQ multiplex PCR; TCRdb holds only in-frame clones, not every one. The sample comprises 2,000 to 3,000 clones, around 93% of which are singletons, and over 3% rests with the top ten. Time point reported: inflamed ileum from the surgical specimen. The sample consisted of ileal tissue. The receptors come from an adult with Crohn's disease.

J is TRBJ2-7 and V is TRBV14; D is unclear. The CDR3 length is 16 residues. V lost 1 base and J 5 bases, leaving 18 bases between the germline ends. Germline V gene data show CDR1 as SGHDN and CDR2 as FVKESK. CDR3: CASSQAAVWKRNEQYF. The CDR3 DNA reads as TGTGCCAGCAGCCAAGCGGCGGTCTGGAAGAGGAACGAGCAGTACTTC.

The chain carries TRBV7-9 and TRBJ2-5; TRBD2 agrees at 13 bases. The CDR3 runs 16 residues. Germline CDR1 and CDR2: SEHNR and FQNEAQ (reference sequence). The V segment lost 4 bases and the J segment 5 bases; nucleotides outside the gene matches: 7. CDR3 bases: TGTGCCAGCAGCTCCGGACTAGCGGGGGTCCGGGAGACCCAGTACTTC. The encoded protein is CASSSGLAGVRETQYF. The variable domain in full, completed from reference TRBV7-9 and TRBJ2-5, reads DTGVSQNPRHKITKRGQNVTFRCDPISEHNRLYWYRQTLGQGPEFLTYFQNEAQLEKSRLLSDRFSAERPKGSFSTLEIQRTEQGDSAMYLCASSSGLAGVRETQYFGPGTRLLVL.

V and J are TRBV5-1 and TRBJ2-3; D not resolved. This CDR3 is built from 15 residues. The V gene lost 3 bases and the J gene lost 5 bases, with 16 bases spanning the gap. Germline V gene sequence: CDR1 SGHRS, CDR2 YFSETQ. The CDR3, as DNA: TGCGCCAGCAGCTACATCGGGTGGGGTATAGATACGCAGTATTTT. This encodes CASSYIGWGIDTQYF.

This chain connects TRBV15 to TRBJ1-2; 8 nucleotides align to TRBD1. Trimming at V came to 7 bases and at J to 5 bases, leaving 6 bases not matched to a gene. This CDR3 region has 13 residues. Looked up from germline, CDR1 is LNHNV and CDR2 is YYDKDF (reference sequence). Written as DNA, the CDR3 is TGTGCCACCACCGAGAGGACAGGGTATGGCTACACCTTC. Encoded protein: CATTERTGYGYTF.

This clone was recorded only once. The V and J genes are TRBV11-2 and TRBJ1-2; TRBD1 matches at 10 bases. The ends lost 2 bases at V and 4 bases at J; junction bases unmatched: 13. Germline V gives CDR1 SGHAT, CDR2 FQNNGV. CDR3 length equals 18 residues. The CDR3 bases are TGTGCCAGCAGCTTATTTGTGGGACAGGGGACTGGGGGCTATGGCTACACCTTC. Amino acid sequence: CASSLFVGQGTGGYGYTF.

The V and J genes are TRBV13 and TRBJ1-2; possibly TRBD1 for D (6 bases). Germline CDR1 is PRHDT and CDR2 is FYEKMQ (reference sequence). This CDR3 comprises 15 residues. Trimming removed 5 bases from V and 7 bases from J, with 20 bases in between. CDR3 nucleotides: TGTGCCAGCAGCACTGGACAGTCACTGCCGTCTGGCTACACCTTC. As protein: CASSTGQSLPSGYTF.

The genes are TRBV18 and TRBJ2-1; D not resolved. This CDR3 contains 13 residues. The V gene lost 6 bases and the J gene lost 5 bases, with 11 bases spanning the gap. Germline lookup yields CDR1 KGHSH and CDR2 LQKENI. Written as DNA, the CDR3 is TGTGCCAGCTCTATCCGTGAGGACAATGAGCAGTTCTTC. Protein: CASSIREDNEQFF.

The chain recombines TRBV5-6 with TRBJ2-1; a possible D gene is TRBD2 (6 bases). Trimming stripped 4 bases from V and 8 bases from J, with 16 bases between. The germline CDR1 and CDR2 sequences are SGHDT and YYEEEE. This CDR3 contains 14 residues. The CDR3 sequence: CASSPGTWSDEQFF. As DNA, the CDR3 is TGTGCCAGCAGCCCTGGGACTTGGAGCGATGAGCAGTTCTTC.

The chain is built from TRBV19 and TRBJ1-5, with 7 nucleotides matching TRBD1. This CDR3 region has 14 residues. The germline CDR1 and CDR2 sequences are LNHDA and SQIVND (reference sequence). Germline trimming cut 10 bases from V and 3 bases from J; bases unmatched to any gene: 9. The CDR3 sequence is CATKDGTVNQPQHF. The CDR3 nucleotides are TGTGCCACCAAAGATGGGACAGTCAATCAGCCCCAGCATTTT.

This clone was seen only once. J is TRBJ1-1 and V is TRBV4-1, with unresolved D. CDR3 length: 18 residues. V dropped 0 bases and J dropped 1 base, with 18 bases sitting between them. Germline V gives CDR1 MGHRA, CDR2 YSYEKL. CDR3 in amino acids: CASSQDWEELTGNTEAFF. The CDR3 coding sequence is TGCGCCAGCAGCCAAGATTGGGAGGAGTTGACCGGGAACACTGAAGCTTTCTTT.

The rearrangement joins TRBV27 to TRBJ1-5; the D is unclear. Germline CDR1 MNHEY, CDR2 SMNVEV (reference sequence). The CDR3 is 15 amino acids. Trimming pared 2 bases from V and 1 base from J, leaving 9 bases between. The CDR3 reads CASSLSGSSNQPQHF. The CDR3 DNA reads as TGTGCCAGCAGTTTAAGCGGCTCAAGCAATCAGCCCCAGCATTTT.

This clone came up a few times. The rearrangement uses TRBV7-2 and TRBJ2-1; D possibly corresponds to TRBD1 (6 bases). This CDR3 spans 17 amino acids. CDR1 SGHTA and CDR2 FQGNSA come from the germline V gene. Trimming took 2 bases from V and 2 from J, leaving 16 bases between them. This CDR3 is CASSLNPDRLTYNEQFF. Here the CDR3 DNA reads TGTGCCAGCAGCTTAAACCCCGACAGGCTCACCTACAATGAGCAGTTCTTC.

The chain employs TRBV5-1 and TRBJ2-7; no firm D call. V dropped 0 bases and J dropped 2 bases, with 12 bases sitting between them. Looked up from germline, CDR1 is SGHRS and CDR2 is YFSETQ. CDR3 length equals 15 residues. CDR3 in DNA: TGCGCCAGCAGCTTGGCCGGCTCCTCCCCCTACGAGCAGTACTTC. Encoded protein: CASSLAGSSPYEQYF.

The chain employs TRBV19 and TRBJ2-2; tentative D call: TRBD2 (6 bases). The CDR3 extends over 17 amino acids. Germline CDR1 reads LNHDA; CDR2 reads SQIVND (reference sequence). Trimming shortened V by 2 bases and J by 0 bases, and 13 bases separated the two germline ends. Here the CDR3 DNA reads TGTGCCAGTAGTATAAGGCGGGGCTTCACGAACACCGGGGAGCTGTTTTTT. As protein: CASSIRRGFTNTGELFF.

The chain couples TRBV5-1 to TRBJ1-1, with 7 bases identical to TRBD1. The V and J ends lost 3 bases and 1 base, in that order; junction bases with no gene match: 6. The CDR3 is 15 amino acids. Looked up from germline, CDR1 is SGHRS and CDR2 is YFSETQ. The CDR3, as DNA: TGCGCCAGCAGCTCGACAGGGTCGGCGAACACTGAAGCTTTCTTT. It translates to CASSSTGSANTEAFF. Drawing the rest from reference TRBV5-1 and TRBJ1-1, the complete variable domain is KAGVTQTPRYLIKTRGQQVTLSCSPISGHRSVSWYQQTPGQGLQFLFEYFSETQRNKGNFPGRFSGRQFSNSRSEMNVSTLELGDSALYLCASSSTGSANTEAFFGQGTRLTVV.

The chain joins TRBV7-9 to TRBJ2-5; D is possibly TRBD1 or TRBD2 (5 bases each). CDR3 length equals 13 residues. Deletions cut 1 base from V and 5 bases from J, with 8 bases between. Germline assignment: CDR1 SEHNR and CDR2 FQNEAQ (reference sequence). The CDR3 here is CASSLDWGETQYF. As DNA, the CDR3 is TGTGCCAGCAGCTTAGACTGGGGGGAGACCCAGTACTTC.

The chain has TRBV6-5 and TRBJ2-7; D gene ambiguous. Germline V gives CDR1 MNHEY, CDR2 SVGAGI. The CDR3 spans 14 residues. Trimming stripped 5 bases from V and 1 base from J, with 12 bases between. CDR3: CASSTFPFSYEQYF. Here the CDR3 DNA reads TGTGCCAGCAGTACCTTCCCTTTTTCCTACGAGCAGTACTTC.

Concerning this clone: One end of the junction does not line up with germline, which may come from a read error. V usage is TRBV7-2 and J usage is TRBJ1-5; D remains ambiguous. Germline CDR1 reads SGHTA; CDR2 reads FQGNSA. The CDR3 consists of 13 residues. CDR3 nucleotide sequence: TGTGCCAGCAGTTTAGACCTCAATCAGCCCCAGCATTTT. The encoded protein is CASSLDLNQPQHF. Full variable domain (remainder filled in from reference TRBV7-2 and TRBJ1-5): GAGVSQSPSNKVTEKGKDVELRCDPISGHTALYWYRQSLGQGLEFLIYFQGNSAPDKSGLPSDRFSAERTGGSVSTLTIQRTQQEDSAVYLCASSLDLNQPQHFGDGTRLSIL.

The chain recombines TRBV19 with TRBJ2-7; 8 bases are a match to TRBD1. V was clipped by 1 base and J by 2 bases; unmatched bases: 1. CDR1 LNHDA and CDR2 SQIVND come from the germline V gene (reference sequence). The CDR3 runs 14 residues. In DNA form, the CDR3 reads TGTGCCAGTAGTATAGGGACAGGGCCCTACGAGCAGTACTTC. Its translation is CASSIGTGPYEQYF.

The V gene is TRBV7-2, the J gene TRBJ2-3; D is ambiguous. CDR1 is SGHTA, CDR2 FQGNSA, per germline. The CDR3 runs to 14 residues. V lost 5 bases and J lost 2, with 11 bases in between. The chain's CDR3 is CASSPGPNTDTQYF. CDR3 nucleotides: TGTGCCAGCAGCCCTGGGCCAAACACAGATACGCAGTATTTT.

This rearrangement joins TRBV2 to TRBJ1-2; D gene unclear. The V end lost 7 bases, the J end lost 8 bases, and 11 bases lay between the germline ends. The CDR3 consists of 11 residues. The germline gives CDR1 SNHLY, CDR2 FYNNEI. The CDR3 reads CASTETGGYTF. As DNA, the CDR3 is TGTGCCAGCACCGAGACGGGGGGCTACACCTTC.

The V and J genes are TRBV5-1 and TRBJ1-1; a weak D match, TRBD1 (5 bases). CDR3 length equals 19 residues. Trimming stripped 3 bases from V and 6 bases from J, with 30 bases between. The germline gives CDR1 SGHRS, CDR2 YFSETQ. The CDR3 loop is CASSSSWGAGFNRRAEAFF. CDR3 DNA sequence: TGCGCCAGCAGCTCCTCATGGGGCGCAGGGTTTAATAGGCGGGCTGAAGCTTTCTTT. Complete variable domain (other parts from reference TRBV5-1 and TRBJ1-1): KAGVTQTPRYLIKTRGQQVTLSCSPISGHRSVSWYQQTPGQGLQFLFEYFSETQRNKGNFPGRFSGRQFSNSRSEMNVSTLELGDSALYLCASSSSWGAGFNRRAEAFFGQGTRLTVV.

The rearrangement uses TRBV7-2 and TRBJ2-7; D gene unclear. CDR1 and CDR2 (germline): SGHTA, FQGNSA. V was trimmed by 1 base and J by 1 base, leaving 11 bases between them. The CDR3 length is 15 residues. The CDR3 spells CASSLVAWISYEQYF. In DNA, the CDR3 is TGTGCCAGCAGCTTAGTGGCTTGGATATCCTACGAGCAGTACTTC.

V and J are TRBV9 and TRBJ1-5; D ambiguous. There are 16 residues in the CDR3. Trimming removed 0 bases at V and 9 bases at J, with 19 bases between. Germline loops: CDR1 SGDLS, CDR2 YYNGEE. The CDR3 reads CASSVATRARVVPQHF. DNA of the CDR3: TGTGCCAGCAGCGTAGCTACGAGGGCTCGGGTTGTGCCCCAGCATTTT.

This chain links TRBV27 with TRBJ2-7, with 11 nucleotides matching TRBD2. Per germline, CDR1 MNHEY and CDR2 SMNVEV (reference sequence). This CDR3 region has 16 residues. Losses at the gene ends were 6 bases for V and 3 bases for J; bases not matched to a gene: 10. The CDR3 loop is CASRGWGLAAGYEQYF. The DNA for the CDR3 is TGTGCCAGCAGAGGATGGGGACTAGCGGCCGGCTACGAGCAGTACTTC.

The chain carries TRBV4-2 and TRBJ2-5; TRBD2 matches at 15 bases. The CDR3 is 21 amino acids. With V trimmed by 0 bases and J by 4 bases, 15 bases remained unmatched. In germline, CDR1 is LGHNA, CDR2 YNFKEQ. CDR3 bases: TGTGCCAGCAGCCAAGATTGGAGGACTAGCGGGAGGGCCTTCGGCGCAGAGACCCAGTACTTC. Protein sequence: CASSQDWRTSGRAFGAETQYF.

The CDR3 sequence is CASSYSDRGINGYTF. DNA of the CDR3: TGTGCCAGCAGCTACAGCGACAGGGGGATAAATGGCTACACCTTC. This chain connects TRBV9 to TRBJ1-2; 9 bases fit TRBD1. Looked up from germline, CDR1 is SGDLS and CDR2 is YYNGEE. This CDR3 is 15 amino acids long. After removal of 4 bases from V and 6 bases from J, the junction contained 10 bases not matched to a gene.

The chain employs TRBV20-1 and TRBJ2-5; D gene unclear. The germline gives CDR1 DFQATT, CDR2 SNEGSKA (reference sequence). This CDR3 is 11 amino acids long. V dropped 3 bases and J dropped 2 bases, with 4 bases sitting between them. CDR3 bases: TGCAGTGCTAGTCGGCAAGAGACCCAGTACTTC. Amino acids: CSASRQETQYF.

This clone came up once. The chain combines TRBV2 with TRBJ1-1; D call uncertain. CDR1 and CDR2 from the germline V gene are SNHLY and FYNNEI. The CDR3 has 12 residues. The ends were cut back, 6 bases at V and 5 bases at J, with 10 bases in the middle. This chain's CDR3 is CASRLIPTEAFF. CDR3 DNA sequence: TGTGCCAGCAGGTTAATACCGACTGAAGCTTTCTTT.

This chain links TRBV13 with TRBJ2-2; D may be TRBD2 (5 bases). Trimming pared 2 bases from V and 6 bases from J, leaving 7 bases between. Germline V lookup: CDR1 PRHDT, CDR2 FYEKMQ (reference sequence). The CDR3 has 13 amino acids. In nucleotides, the CDR3 is TGTGCCAGCAGCTTATTGAGGGCCGGGGAGCTGTTTTTT. This sequence encodes CASSLLRAGELFF.

The V call is TRBV9, the J call TRBJ2-7; 9 bases are a match to TRBD2. Trimming took 0 bases from V and 0 from J; bases not matched to a gene: 7. Germline V gene sequence: CDR1 SGDLS, CDR2 YYNGEE. The CDR3 extends over 17 amino acids. The CDR3 DNA reads TGTGCCAGCAGCGTAGGAATAGCGGGGGCTATCTCCTACGAGCAGTACTTC. Translating gives CASSVGIAGAISYEQYF.

V is TRBV27 and J is TRBJ2-5, with TRBD1 as a possible D gene (6 bases). The CDR3 totals 13 residues. Germline V gene lookup returns CDR1 MNHEY and CDR2 SMNVEV (reference sequence). V lost 5 bases, J lost 3 bases, and 10 bases lay in between. Here the CDR3 reads CASSEYREETQYF. The CDR3 nucleotides are TGTGCCAGCAGTGAATACAGGGAAGAGACCCAGTACTTC.